A single sample gave rise to the 24 T cell receptor beta chains below, sequenced in a study of blood T cell repertoires in COVID-19. Profiling relied on immunoSEQ multiplex PCR, and the TCRdb table lists in-frame clones only, not all of them. The sample carries under 250,000 clones, around 82% recorded once. Material for sequencing was peripheral blood. These receptors were collected from a man aged 35 to 55 with active or convalescent COVID-19.

This sequence joins TRBV5-1 and TRBJ1-2; a possible D gene is TRBD1 (5 bases). V was pared by 3 bases and J by 8 bases, with 20 bases between. The V gene's germline CDR1 is SGHRS and CDR2 YFSETQ. There are 15 residues in the CDR3. DNA for the CDR3: TGCGCCAGCAGCTCGCCCGGGGGACGGAGCGAAGGCTACACCTTC. Protein sequence: CASSSPGGRSEGYTF.

The J gene is TRBJ1-5, the V gene TRBV6-1; unclear D gene. Trimming removed 2 bases from V and 0 bases from J, with 17 bases in between. CDR1 is MNHNS and CDR2 is SASEGT in the germline V gene. CDR3 length equals 18 residues. The CDR3 is CASSELGGQIGSNQPQHF. The CDR3 DNA reads as TGTGCCAGCAGTGAATTAGGCGGGCAGATAGGTAGCAATCAGCCCCAGCATTTT.

The rearrangement links TRBV4-3 to TRBJ2-3, with 7 nucleotides matching TRBD1. This CDR3 contains 16 residues. The V gene's germline CDR1 is LGHNA and CDR2 YSLEER. With 1 base clipped from V and 0 bases from J, the junction kept 4 bases outside the gene matches. The CDR3 loop reads CASSQAGTASTDTQYF. The CDR3 DNA sequence: TGCGCCAGCAGCCAAGCCGGGACAGCTAGCACAGATACGCAGTATTTT.

The chain carries TRBV5-1 and TRBJ1-1; a weak D match, TRBD1 (5 bases). The length of the CDR3 is 13 residues. The V gene lost 4 bases and the J gene lost 1 base, with 8 bases spanning the gap. Germline CDR1 reads SGHRS; CDR2 reads YFSETQ. CDR3 sequence: CASSVQENTEAFF. In nucleotides, the CDR3 is TGCGCCAGCAGCGTACAGGAGAACACTGAAGCTTTCTTT.

The V call is TRBV4-2, the J call TRBJ1-2, with TRBD1 matching 12 bases. After removal of 1 base from V and 4 bases from J, the junction contained 4 bases not matched to a gene. The germline gives CDR1 LGHNA, CDR2 YNFKEQ. The CDR3 is made up of 16 amino acids. The CDR3 sequence: CASSQGGTGGGYGYTF. The CDR3 bases are TGTGCCAGCAGCCAAGGGGGGACAGGGGGCGGCTATGGCTACACCTTC.

This clone was found a few times. This chain links TRBV4-2 with TRBJ2-1, with 15 bases matching TRBD2. Germline assignment: CDR1 LGHNA and CDR2 YNFKEQ. Unmatched junction bases numbered 2, after V lost 4 bases and J lost 7 bases. The CDR3 loop spans 15 amino acids. The CDR3 reads CASSPGTSGGNEQFF. For the CDR3, the DNA is TGTGCCAGCAGCCCCGGGACTAGCGGGGGGAATGAGCAGTTCTTC.

The V call is TRBV15, the J call TRBJ2-6, with D perhaps matching TRBD2 (5 bases). The CDR3 is made up of 17 amino acids. V was shortened by 3 bases and J by 0 bases, with 12 bases between the two germline ends. Germline CDR1 is LNHNV and CDR2 is YYDKDF (reference sequence). The CDR3, as DNA: TGTGCCACCAGCAGGGCGCTAGGGAGCTCTGGGGCCAACGTCCTGACTTTC. Protein product: CATSRALGSSGANVLTF.

About this clone: The junction departs from germline at one end; a sequencing error may be responsible. The CDR3 sequence is CAGSLSGRIDTQYF. In DNA form, the CDR3 reads TGTGCCGGCAGCCTGAGCGGGAGGATTGATACGCAGTATTTT. V usage is TRBV28 and J usage is TRBJ2-3, with 9 bases fitting TRBD2. CDR3 length: 14 amino acids. Germline CDR1 is MDHEN and CDR2 is SYDVKM.

The chain couples TRBV9 to TRBJ1-1; the D gene is possibly TRBD1 (6 bases). The V end lost 3 bases, the J end lost 1 base, and 7 bases lay between the germline ends. The CDR3 has 13 residues. The germline V gene has CDR1 SGDLS and CDR2 YYNGEE. CDR3 amino acids: CASSATGNTEAFF. DNA of the CDR3: TGTGCCAGCAGCGCGACAGGGAACACTGAAGCTTTCTTT.

The chain uses TRBV18 and TRBJ1-6, with 8 bases that match TRBD1. There are 15 residues in the CDR3. The V and J ends lost 1 base and 7 bases, in that order; junction bases with no gene match: 3. Germline values: CDR1 KGHSH, CDR2 LQKENI. CDR3 region: CASSPQWTGNSPLHF. In nucleotides, the CDR3 is TGTGCCAGCTCACCACAGTGGACAGGGAATTCACCCCTCCACTTT.

Only one count was recorded for this clone. The rearrangement uses TRBV5-4 and TRBJ1-1; D gene ambiguous. The V gene lost 0 bases and the J gene lost 1 base, with 4 bases spanning the gap. The CDR3 totals 13 residues. Per the germline V gene, CDR1 is SGHNT and CDR2 is YYREEE (reference sequence). The CDR3 DNA reads as TGTGCCAGCAGCTTGGACACGAACACTGAAGCTTTCTTT. As protein: CASSLDTNTEAFF.

This clone was detected only a few times. The chain couples TRBV28 to TRBJ1-5, with a possible D match to TRBD1 (6 bases). This CDR3 comprises 15 residues. V lost 5 bases and J 5 bases, leaving 16 bases between the germline ends. Germline V gene lookup returns CDR1 MDHEN and CDR2 SYDVKM. DNA of the CDR3: TGTGCCAGCAGTCTTCGGGACATCTCGCATCAGCCCCAGCATTTT. Its protein product is CASSLRDISHQPQHF.

V gene TRBV9 combines with J gene TRBJ2-5, with 14 bases lining up with TRBD2. Trimming cost V 3 bases and J 5 bases; bases outside gene matches: 12. This CDR3 region has 18 residues. Germline V gives CDR1 SGDLS, CDR2 YYNGEE. CDR3 DNA sequence: TGTGCCAGCAGCGGAGAGGCCCCGGGACTAGCGGGGGAGGAGACCCAGTACTTC. Encoded protein: CASSGEAPGLAGEETQYF.

This chain uses TRBV2 with TRBJ1-4; D call uncertain. This CDR3 contains 14 residues. Trimming took 5 bases from V and 5 from J, leaving 12 bases between them. Germline V gene lookup returns CDR1 SNHLY and CDR2 FYNNEI. CDR3 residues: CASSSVVPNEKLFF. The CDR3 DNA reads TGTGCCAGCAGTTCAGTGGTTCCCAATGAAAAACTGTTTTTT.

This clone has a single count. The chain uses TRBV18 and TRBJ1-2; D is undetermined. The germline CDR1 and CDR2 sequences are KGHSH and LQKENI. The germline V and J ends were trimmed by 3 bases and 1 base, with 9 bases remaining between them. CDR3 size: 14 residues. The CDR3 DNA follows: TGTGCCAGCTCACCTACTCTAGATAACTATGGCTACACCTTC. It translates to CASSPTLDNYGYTF.

The chain has TRBV25-1 and TRBJ1-1; 8 bases are a match to TRBD1. Germline values: CDR1 MGHDK, CDR2 SYGVNS. This CDR3 contains 15 residues. The V segment lost 1 base and the J segment 4 bases; nucleotides outside the gene matches: 5. CDR3 protein: CASSESGTGVTEAFF. Written as DNA, the CDR3 is TGTGCCAGCAGTGAATCCGGGACAGGCGTCACTGAAGCTTTCTTT.

This chain joins TRBV5-1 and TRBJ1-2; D not certain. V lost 4 bases, J lost 6 bases, and 16 bases lay in between. The V gene's germline CDR1 is SGHRS and CDR2 YFSETQ. This CDR3 has 14 amino acids. CDR3 region: CASSLTSPGDGYTF. In nucleotides, the CDR3 is TGCGCCAGCAGCCTCACGAGCCCCGGGGATGGCTACACCTTC.

V and J are TRBV5-4 and TRBJ2-1; perhaps TRBD1 as D (6 bases). Between the trimmed V and J ends, which lost 0 bases and 1 base, there was a span of 11 bases. Germline lookup yields CDR1 SGHNT and CDR2 YYREEE (reference sequence). The CDR3 has 16 residues. As DNA, the CDR3 is TGTGCCAGCAGCTTGGTTGGGGGCGCATCCTACAATGAGCAGTTCTTC. It is translated as CASSLVGGASYNEQFF.

Concerning this clone itself: Within the sample, other DNA sequences also encode this same CDR3. The rearrangement links TRBV4-3 to TRBJ2-7, with D perhaps TRBD2 (5 bases). The germline gives CDR1 LGHNA, CDR2 YSLEER. V dropped 0 bases and J dropped 0 bases, with 9 bases sitting between them. This CDR3 has 15 residues. This chain's CDR3 is CASSQDRGSSYEQYF. The CDR3 nucleotides are TGCGCCAGCAGCCAAGATAGAGGGAGCTCCTACGAGCAGTACTTC.

This chain links TRBV6-5 with TRBJ1-2; no clear D gene. The V and J ends lost 0 bases and 4 bases respectively, with 12 bases between them. CDR3 length: 15 amino acids. Germline V lookup: CDR1 MNHEY, CDR2 SVGAGI. CDR3 protein: CASSYSKESVYGYTF. DNA for the CDR3: TGTGCCAGCAGTTACTCGAAGGAGTCAGTCTATGGCTACACCTTC.

The chain has TRBV12-3 or TRBV12-4 and TRBJ1-1; tentatively, D is TRBD1 (5 bases). The V end was cut by 5 bases, the J end by 1 base, with 8 bases between. CDR3 length: 13 residues. The DNA of the CDR3 is TGTGCCAGCAGTCCCAGGGAGAACACTGAAGCTTTCTTT. Its protein product is CASSPRENTEAFF.

The rearrangement links TRBV11-1 to TRBJ2-7, with 9 bases identical to TRBD1. The V gene end was trimmed by 1 base and the J gene end by 2 bases; junction bases not matched to a gene: 0. Germline CDR1 reads SGHAT; CDR2 reads FQDESV (reference sequence). The CDR3 runs to 14 residues. CDR3 in amino acids: CASSLGQGAYEQYF. CDR3 bases: TGTGCCAGCAGCTTAGGACAGGGGGCCTACGAGCAGTACTTC. The whole variable domain, remainder taken from reference TRBV11-1 and TRBJ2-7, is EAEVAQSPRYKITEKSQAVAFWCDPISGHATLYWYRQILGQGPELLVQFQDESVVDDSQLPKDRFSAERLKGVDSTLKIQPAELGDSAMYLCASSLGQGAYEQYFGPGTRLTVT.

This clone was counted once. V is TRBV6-5 and J is TRBJ1-5; 7 bases match TRBD1. The V gene's germline CDR1 is MNHEY and CDR2 SVGAGI. The CDR3 runs 12 residues. The ends lost 7 bases at V and 6 bases at J; junction bases unmatched: 3. The CDR3 region is CASMAGGQPQHF. In nucleotides, the CDR3 is TGTGCCAGCATGGCAGGGGGTCAGCCCCAGCATTTT.

V and J are TRBV19 and TRBJ1-1; the D is unclear. Trimming removed 3 bases from V and 8 bases from J, with 13 bases in between. Germline V CDR1 and CDR2: LNHDA, SQIVND (reference sequence). The CDR3 is made up of 13 amino acids. CDR3 protein: CASSIGGIIEAFF. In DNA form, the CDR3 reads TGTGCCAGTAGTATTGGCGGGATTATCGAAGCTTTCTTT.